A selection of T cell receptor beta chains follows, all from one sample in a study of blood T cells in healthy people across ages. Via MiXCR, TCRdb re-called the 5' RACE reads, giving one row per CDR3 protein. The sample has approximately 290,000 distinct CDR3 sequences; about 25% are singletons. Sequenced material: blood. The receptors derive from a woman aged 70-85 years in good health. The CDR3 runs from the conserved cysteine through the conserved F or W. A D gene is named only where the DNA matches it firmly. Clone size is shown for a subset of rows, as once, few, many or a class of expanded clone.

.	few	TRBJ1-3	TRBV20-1	TGCAGTGCTCTGGGGGGGAGCTCCTCTGGAAACGCCATATATTTT	CSALGGSSSGNAIYF
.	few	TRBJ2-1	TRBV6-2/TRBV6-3	TGTGCCAGCAGTTACGCTCGGGGCAGTTCCTACAATGAGCAGTTCTTC	CASSYARGSSYNEQFF
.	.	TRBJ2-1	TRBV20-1	TGCAGTGCTAGATACAGGGGCCAGGAGCGGGGCTACAATGAGCAGTTCTTC	CSARYRGQERGYNEQFF
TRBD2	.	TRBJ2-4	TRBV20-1	TGCAGTGCTCTGGGACTAGCTCACACCCGACCAGCAGCCAAAAACATTCAGTACTTC	CSALGLAHTRPAAKNIQYF
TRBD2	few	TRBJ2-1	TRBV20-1	TGCAGTGCTAGAGAAACTAGCGGGAGAGTCAGTGAGCAGTTCTTC	CSARETSGRVSEQFF
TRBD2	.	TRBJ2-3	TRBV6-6	TGTGCCAGCACTTCTAGCGGGGGCACAGATACGCAGTATTTT	CASTSSGGTDTQYF
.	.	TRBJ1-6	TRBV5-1	TGCGCCAGCAGCTTGGAGGGGCCATATAATTCACCCCTCCACTTT	CASSLEGPYNSPLHF
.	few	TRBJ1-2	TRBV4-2	TGTGCCAGCAGCCAAGAATTTCGGGCGGAATTTTATGGCTACACCTTC	CASSQEFRAEFYGYTF
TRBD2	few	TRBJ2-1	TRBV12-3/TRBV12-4	TGTGCCAGCAGTATGCGGACTAGCGGCTACAATGAGCAGTTCTTC	CASSMRTSGYNEQFF
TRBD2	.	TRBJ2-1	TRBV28	TGTGCCAGCCTGCGCCCTAAAGCGGGAGCCGGCAATGAGCAGTTCTTC	CASLRPKAGAGNEQFF
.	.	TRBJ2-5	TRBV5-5	TGTGCCAGCAGCTTCGGGACTTATGAGACCCAGTACTTC	CASSFGTYETQYF
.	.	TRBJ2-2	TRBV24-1	TGTGCCACCAGTTCGAGAAACACCGGGGAGCTGTTTTTT	CATSSRNTGELFF
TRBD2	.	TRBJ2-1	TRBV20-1	TGCAGTGCTAGAGATGTGCGGGGGATCAATGAGCAGTTCTTC	CSARDVRGINEQFF
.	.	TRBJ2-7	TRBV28	TGTGCCAGCAAATGGGCCTACGAGCAGTACTTC	CASKWAYEQYF
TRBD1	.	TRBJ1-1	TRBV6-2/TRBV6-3	TGTGCCAGCACATACCGGGACAGCCTGTCCGCTTTCTTT	CASTYRDSLSAFF
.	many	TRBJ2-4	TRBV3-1	TGTGCCAGCAGCCCTTGGGGCGGGACGGCAAACATTCAGTACTTC	CASSPWGGTANIQYF
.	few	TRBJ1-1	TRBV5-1	TGCGCCAGCAGCTTGTCGGGGGGGGGCATGAACACTGAAGCTTTCTTT	CASSLSGGGMNTEAFF
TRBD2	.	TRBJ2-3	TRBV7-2	TGTGCCAGCAGCTTGCCAGCGGGAGGAACAGATACGCAGTATTTT	CASSLPAGGTDTQYF
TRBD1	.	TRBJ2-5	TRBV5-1	TGCGCCAGCAGCCCGACAGGGAAGACCCAGTACTTC	CASSPTGKTQYF
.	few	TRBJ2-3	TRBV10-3	TGTGCCATCAGTGAGGGCTCTGCAGATACGCAGTATTTT	CAISEGSADTQYF
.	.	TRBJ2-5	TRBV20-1	TGCAGTGCTAGCCTATATAAGGACGGAACCGAGACCCAGTACTTC	CSASLYKDGTETQYF
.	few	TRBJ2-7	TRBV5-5	TGTGCCAGCAGCTTGGACCGGGTCCGGGTCGGCGAGCAGTACTTC	CASSLDRVRVGEQYF
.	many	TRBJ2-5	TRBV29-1	TGCAGCGTTGCTGGGCAGGGGACCCAGTACTTC	CSVAGQGTQYF
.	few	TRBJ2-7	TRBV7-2	TGTGCCAGCAGCTTGGGCCAGGGGGGCGAGCAGTACTTC	CASSLGQGGEQYF
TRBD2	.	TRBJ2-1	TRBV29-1	TGCAGCGTTGAGGAGGCGGGAGGGCCCTACAATGAGCAGTTCTTC	CSVEEAGGPYNEQFF
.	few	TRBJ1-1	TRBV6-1	TGTGTCAGCAGTGAATATGACACTGAAGCTTTCTTT	CVSSEYDTEAFF
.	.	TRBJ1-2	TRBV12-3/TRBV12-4	TGTGCCAGCAGTTTAGAGGAGACAGGACGGACGGGTGACTATGGCTACACCTTC	CASSLEETGRTGDYGYTF
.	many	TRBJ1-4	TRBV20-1	TGCAGTGCTAGATCCGATCAGGACTATAATGAAAAACTGTTTTTT	CSARSDQDYNEKLFF
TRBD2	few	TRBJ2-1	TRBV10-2	TGCGCCAGCAGGATCGGTAGCGGGAGCTCCTACAATGAGCAGTTCTTC	CASRIGSGSSYNEQFF
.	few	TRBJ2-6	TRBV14	TGTGCCAGCAGCCAAGGACCACGGACCTCCGGGGCCAACGTCCTGACTTTC	CASSQGPRTSGANVLTF
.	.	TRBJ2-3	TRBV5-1	TGCGCCAGCAGCTTGTGGGACGGCACAGATACGCAGTATTTT	CASSLWDGTDTQYF
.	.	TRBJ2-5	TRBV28	TGTGCCAGCAGTCCTGCTGGGCCGACCCAGTACTTC	CASSPAGPTQYF
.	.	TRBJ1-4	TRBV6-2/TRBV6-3	TGTGCCAGCAAAAAGTGGACAGTTACGAATGAAGAACTGTTTTTT	CASKKWTVTNEELFF
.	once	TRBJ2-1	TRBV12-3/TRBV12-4	TGTGCCAGCAGTTTAAGTAGCTATTATGAGCAGTTCTTC	CASSLSSYYEQFF
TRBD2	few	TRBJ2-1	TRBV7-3	TGTGCCAGCAGCTTTGGGTTAGCGGGAAGGGGTGAGCAGTTCTTC	CASSFGLAGRGEQFF
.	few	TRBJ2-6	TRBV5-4	TGTGCCAGCAGTCTGGGGGTGTCCGGCTCTGGGGCCAACGTCCTGACTTTC	CASSLGVSGSGANVLTF